A selection of T cell receptor beta chains follows, all from one sample in a study of molecular identifiers for immune sequencing clone quantification. TCRdb called the PCR reads again in MiXCR, with one record for every CDR3 protein. The sample records about 32,000 distinct CDR3 sequences, approximately 19% being singletons. Specimen: naive CD8+ T cells from blood, with Jurkat cell RNA spiked in. The receptors stem from a human donor in good health. Some libraries in this study had Jurkat cell RNA spiked in. CDR3s include the opening cysteine and the closing phenylalanine or tryptophan. The D gene is left open where the match is weak. The size entry is marked missing in some rows and otherwise reads once, few, many or a size class.

clone size,J gene,D gene,V gene,CDR3 protein,CDR3 DNA
many,TRBJ2-7,TRBD2,TRBV27,CASSSSGRDYEQYF,TGTGCCAGCAGTTCTTCCGGGAGGGATTACGAGCAGTACTTC
many,TRBJ1-1,NA,TRBV30,CATGAAATEAFF,TGTGCCACGGGGGCGGCTGCCACTGAAGCTTTCTTT
many,TRBJ2-7,TRBD2,TRBV19,CASSLGTSYEQYF,TGTGCCAGTAGTCTCGGGACTAGCTACGAGCAGTACTTC
many,TRBJ1-1,NA,TRBV19,CASSNLLNTEAFF,TGTGCCAGTAGCAACCTTCTGAACACTGAAGCTTTCTTT
many,TRBJ2-7,NA,TRBV4-3,CASSPSRGGSGIEQYF,TGCGCCAGCAGCCCCTCCCGAGGGGGGTCGGGAATCGAGCAGTACTTC
many,TRBJ2-3,TRBD2,TRBV7-2,CASSPTSGRTGGTDTQYF,TGTGCCAGCAGCCCGACTAGCGGGAGGACGGGAGGCACAGATACGCAGTATTTT
many,TRBJ2-5,TRBD2,TRBV4-1,CASSQDLAGGQETQYF,TGCGCCAGCAGCCAAGATCTAGCGGGGGGGCAAGAGACCCAGTACTTC
many,TRBJ2-4,NA,TRBV11-2,CASSLVAKNIQYF,TGTGCCAGCAGCTTAGTAGCCAAAAACATTCAGTACTTC
many,TRBJ2-5,NA,TRBV7-8,CASSSYWGDQDTQYF,TGTGCAAGCAGCTCCTACTGGGGAGACCAAGACACCCAGTACTTT
many,TRBJ2-7,NA,TRBV13,CASSKSRVADGSEQYF,TGTGCCAGCAGCAAATCCCGGGTGGCCGACGGATCCGAGCAGTACTTC
medium-sized,TRBJ2-3,TRBD2,TRBV29-1,CSLNREGPATDTQYF,TGCAGCCTGAACCGGGAGGGCCCCGCAACAGATACGCAGTATTTT
few,TRBJ2-7,NA,TRBV12-3/TRBV12-4,CASSPEGTGTYEQYF,TGTGCCAGCAGTCCAGAGGGAACCGGGACATACGAGCAGTACTTC
many,TRBJ2-3,TRBD2,TRBV6-5,CASSYGVAGATDTQYF,TGTGCCAGCAGTTACGGGGTGGCGGGAGCCACAGATACGCAGTATTTT
many,TRBJ2-5,NA,TRBV5-6,CASSGEGAGETQYF,TGTGCCAGCAGCGGGGAGGGGGCAGGTGAGACCCAGTACTTC
many,TRBJ2-1,NA,TRBV30,CAWSAEGSYNEQFF,TGTGCCTGGAGTGCCGAGGGCTCCTACAATGAGCAGTTCTTC
many,TRBJ1-5,NA,TRBV28,CASSLTPPGIRPQHF,TGTGCCAGCAGTTTGACACCCCCCGGCATTCGACCCCAGCATTTT
many,TRBJ1-5,TRBD1,TRBV28,CASSSGTGPSNQPQHF,TGTGCCAGCAGTTCGGGGACAGGACCTAGCAATCAGCCCCAGCATTTT
many,TRBJ2-3,TRBD1,TRBV9,CASSPGQGTDTQYF,TGTGCCAGCAGCCCCGGACAGGGCACAGATACGCAGTATTTT
NA,TRBJ1-1,NA,TRBV12-3/TRBV12-4,CANSFGGTEAFF,TGTGCCAACAGTTTTGGCGGCACTGAAGCTTTCTTT
many,TRBJ2-7,NA,TRBV27,CASSLSEYYEQYF,TGTGCCAGCAGTTTATCGGAGTACTACGAGCAGTACTTC
many,TRBJ2-6,NA,TRBV13,CASSHRTVVVSGANVLTF,TGTGCCAGCAGCCACAGGACAGTAGTCGTCTCTGGGGCCAACGTCCTGACTTTC
few,TRBJ2-7,TRBD2,TRBV7-6,CASSKTSGGTYEQYF,TGTGCCAGCAGCAAGACTAGCGGGGGGACCTACGAGCAGTACTTC
NA,TRBJ2-7,TRBD2,TRBV12-3/TRBV12-4,CASSLAAGSSYEQYF,TGTGCCAGCAGTTTAGCAGCGGGGAGCTCCTACGAGCAGTACTTC
many,TRBJ2-3,TRBD2,TRBV28,CASSSTLAGGPEDTQYF,TGTGCCAGCAGTAGTACGCTAGCGGGAGGGCCGGAGGACACGCAGTATTTT
many,TRBJ1-5,NA,TRBV5-1,CASSEGTNQPQHF,TGCGCCAGCAGCGAGGGTACCAATCAGCCCCAGCATTTT
many,TRBJ2-7,NA,TRBV7-2,CASSYRGSYEQYF,TGTGCCAGCAGCTACCGGGGCTCCTACGAGCAGTACTTC
many,TRBJ2-4,NA,TRBV11-2,CASSVPLGAKNIQYF,TGTGCCAGCAGCGTCCCCCTAGGAGCCAAAAACATTCAGTACTTC
once,TRBJ1-5,NA,TRBV6-2/TRBV6-3,CASSYGGSHQPLHF,TGTGCCAGCAGTTACGGGGGGTCCCATCAGCCCCTGCATTTT
NA,TRBJ2-7,NA,TRBV6-1,CASRRTEYEQYF,TGTGCCAGCAGGAGGACTGAGTACGAGCAGTACTTC
few,TRBJ2-5,NA,TRBV24-1,CATSDLIRGKGETQYF,TGTGCCACCAGTGATCTCATCCGGGGAAAGGGGGAGACCCAGTACTTC
NA,TRBJ2-1,TRBD2,TRBV29-1,CSANGPAGDLRDEQFF,TGCAGCGCCAACGGACCAGCGGGAGATTTACGGGATGAGCAGTTCTTC
many,TRBJ1-1,NA,TRBV4-3,CASSQDRGGDEAFF,TGCGCCAGCAGCCAAGATAGAGGGGGGGATGAAGCTTTCTTT
many,TRBJ2-5,NA,TRBV7-8,CASSLAGVPQETQYF,TGTGCCAGCAGCTTAGCGGGGGTCCCACAAGAGACCCAGTACTTC
many,TRBJ1-3,TRBD1,TRBV13,CASSSSTGLGNTIYF,TGTGCCAGCAGCTCGTCGACAGGGCTAGGAAACACCATATATTTT
many,TRBJ2-7,TRBD1,TRBV5-1,CASRLDRGPYEQYF,TGCGCCAGCAGGCTGGACAGGGGTCCCTACGAGCAGTACTTC
few,TRBJ1-2,NA,TRBV14,CASPTTQDEGYTF,TGTGCCAGCCCTACCACACAGGACGAGGGCTACACCTTC
many,TRBJ2-3,NA,TRBV6-5,CASSSPSPDTQYF,TGTGCCAGCAGTTCCCCATCTCCAGATACGCAGTATTTT
many,TRBJ2-5,NA,TRBV5-1,CASSEVPGEGETQYF,TGCGCCAGCAGTGAGGTTCCAGGGGAGGGAGAGACCCAGTACTTC
many,TRBJ1-5,NA,TRBV6-2/TRBV6-3,CASSYSGGYQPQHF,TGTGCCAGCAGTTACAGCGGGGGATATCAGCCCCAGCATTTT
many,TRBJ2-5,TRBD2,TRBV7-2,CASRYGTSGGGFQETQYF,TGTGCCAGCAGATACGGGACTAGCGGGGGGGGCTTCCAAGAGACCCAGTACTTC
few,TRBJ1-2,NA,TRBV27,CASSFKGGSVYGYTF,TGTGCCAGCAGTTTTAAGGGGGGGTCTGTCTATGGCTACACCTTC
many,TRBJ2-7,NA,TRBV29-1,CSGRGPASYEQYF,TGCAGCGGCCGAGGCCCTGCCTCCTACGAGCAGTACTTC
NA,TRBJ2-7,NA,TRBV2,CASSESIVEGSKLRGYF,TGTGCCAGCAGTGAATCTATAGTTGAGGGTTCGAAACTACGAGGGTACTTC
NA,TRBJ2-3,TRBD2,TRBV2,CASSDPGASGFRTDTQYF,TGTGCCAGCAGTGACCCCGGGGCTAGCGGGTTTCGCACAGATACGCAGTATTTT